The present entry profiles one T cell receptor (beta chain) with its context. Its antigen remains unidentified. The germline gives CDR1 MGHDK, CDR2 SYGVNS. Trimming took 2 bases from V and 9 from J; bases not matched to a gene: 8. This CDR3 contains 15 residues. This record belongs to a study of post-analysis software for immune sequencing data. In the study overall: Included among the disease courses, which were recorded for the cohort, were relapsing-remitting, secondary progressive and progressive-relapsing multiple sclerosis. Notes on the study in general: In patients, TRBV5-6, TRBV5-1 and TRBV20-1 belonged to 4 or 5 TRBV segments found more frequently than in controls. The normalized Chao1 diversity of multiple sclerosis patients was significantly lower than that of controls.

Tagging with unique molecular identifiers was a feature of the TCR beta cDNA libraries. Between about 0.95 and 11 million T cells gave rise to 500,000 to 600,000 cDNA molecules. One entry per CDR3 protein results from TCRdb running MiXCR on the PCR reads. The table has 600,000 to 750,000 distinct CDR3 sequences, over 45% seen once; the top ten hold around 11%. This clonotype was sampled from a girl aged 2 to 9 with multiple sclerosis. V is TRBV25-1 and J is TRBJ2-1; 9 bases agree with TRBD2. Sample: blood. The DNA of the CDR3 is TGTGCCAGCAGTGAAAGGGCTAGCGGGATGGGTGAGCAGTTCTTC. This translates into CASSERASGMGEQFF.